This T cell receptor (beta chain) was obtained from a study of blood T cell repertoires in COVID-19. As concerns this clone: A read error may account for a junction end that differs from germline.

Generated by immunoSEQ multiplex PCR, the TCRdb table keeps only in-frame clones and is missing some. In the table there are 70,000 or so clones, 90% of which are singletons. This CDR3 is 14 amino acids long. Germline V gene lookup returns CDR1 SGDLS and CDR2 YYNGEE. Sequencing input: peripheral blood. V gene TRBV9 combines with J gene TRBJ1-1, with D unresolved. The sequence came from a human donor in a cohort sampled during active COVID-19. In DNA form, the CDR3 reads TGTGCCAGCACCGTAACGGAGGTGAACACTGAAGCTTTCTTT. This gives the protein CASTVTEVNTEAFF. Looking up the rest from reference TRBV9 and TRBJ1-1 gives the full variable domain: DSGVTQTPKHLITATGQRVTLRCSPRSGDLSVYWYQQSLDQGLQFLIQYYNGEERAKGNILERFSAQQFPDLHSELNLSSLELGDSALYFCASTVTEVNTEAFFGQGTRLTVV.